The sequence of this TCR beta chain was determined in a study of cytomegalovirus exposure and HLA in healthy donors. Whole-study results and caveats: According to a subsequent analysis, TCR clusters identified in the first cohort showed a tendency to co-occur across the 120 validation repertoires. Overall, around 150 TCR beta chains were annotated as cytomegalovirus-associated. Some public TCRs appeared in many individuals, while most sequences were rare.

A word on this clone: What it binds is unknown.

Using immunoSEQ multiplex PCR, the repertoire was profiled, and TCRdb retains in-frame clones only, with some absent. The sample yields approximately 240,000 clones, 75% to 95% seen once. From germline, CDR1 is WSHSY and CDR2 SAAADI. This CDR3 spans 16 amino acids. V was clipped by 8 bases and J by 2 bases; unmatched bases: 6. Sequenced sample: PBMCs. This TCR was sampled from a woman aged 18-29 years in good health and CMV-seronegative. The chain couples TRBV10-2 to TRBJ2-3; 14 bases map to TRBD2. The CDR3 DNA reads as TGCGCCAGCTCCGGACTAGCGGGAGGTGTCACAGATACGCAGTATTTT. It yields the protein CASSGLAGGVTDTQYF.